The 8 T cell receptor beta chains in this list originate from one sample, sequenced in a study of PD-L1 blockade in urothelial cancer. Using immunoSEQ multiplex PCR, the repertoire was profiled, and TCRdb retains in-frame clones only, with some absent. This sample has roughly 17,000 clones, with 87% found just once. The sample was PBMCs, taken around atezolizumab (anti-PD-L1) treatment. The source is a man aged 50 to 59 with urothelial cancer.

In this sample, this clone turned up once. The chain links TRBV30 to TRBJ1-2, with D perhaps matching TRBD1 (5 bases). Germline values: CDR1 GTSNPN, CDR2 SVGIG (reference sequence). This CDR3 has 13 amino acids. The germline V and J ends were trimmed by 1 base and 5 bases, with 11 bases remaining between them. This chain's CDR3 is CAWSAQRQYGYTF. CDR3 bases: TGTGCCTGGAGTGCCCAAAGACAGTATGGCTACACCTTC.

This clone appeared a few times. V is TRBV7-9 and J is TRBJ1-2; a possible D gene is TRBD1 (6 bases). This CDR3 has 12 residues. Germline lookup yields CDR1 SEHNR and CDR2 FQNEAQ (reference sequence). V shed 5 bases and J shed 5 bases, with 9 bases lying between them. In DNA, the CDR3 is TGTGCCAGCAGCGAAACAGGGTATGGCTACACCTTC. Translated, it gives CASSETGYGYTF.

The chain recombines TRBV6-5 with TRBJ2-7; 9 positions match TRBD2. The CDR3 has 14 residues. CDR1 is MNHEY, CDR2 SVGAGI, per germline. V gave up 5 bases and J gave up 2 bases; unmatched junction bases: 4. The DNA for the CDR3 is TGTGCCAGCAGTAAACTAGCGGGTGCCTACGAGCAGTACTTC. The encoded protein is CASSKLAGAYEQYF.

The gene calls are TRBV5-1 and TRBJ1-1, with 9 bases matching TRBD1. In germline, CDR1 is SGHRS, CDR2 YFSETQ. This CDR3 has 15 amino acids. Germline trimming cut 5 bases from V and 4 bases from J; bases unmatched to any gene: 9. CDR3 nucleotides: TGCGCCAGCAGTAGGACAGGGGTAGGGACCACTGAAGCTTTCTTT. It encodes CASSRTGVGTTEAFF.

This rearrangement joins TRBV7-2 to TRBJ1-2, with D possibly matching TRBD1 (5 bases). Trimming pared 4 bases from V and 7 bases from J, leaving 22 bases between. CDR1 and CDR2 from the germline V gene are SGHTA and FQGNSA. The CDR3 runs to 16 residues. For the CDR3, the DNA is TGTGCCAGCAGCTCGCCTGACAGAAGTTCTCTTATTGGCTACACCTTC. This translates into CASSSPDRSSLIGYTF.

A few counts support this clone. V gene TRBV29-1 combines with J gene TRBJ2-3, with D possibly being TRBD2 (5 bases). The ends were cut back, 3 bases at V and 6 bases at J, with 13 bases in the middle. CDR1 is SQVTM, CDR2 ANQGSEA, per germline. CDR3 length: 13 residues. CDR3 sequence reads: CSVDGLADDTQYF. The CDR3 bases are TGCAGCGTTGACGGGCTAGCCGACGATACGCAGTATTTT.

The chain uses TRBV11-2 and TRBJ1-4; 9 bases agree with TRBD1. Trimming cost V 3 bases and J 10 bases; bases outside gene matches: 6. CDR1 is SGHAT and CDR2 is FQNNGV in the germline V gene. This CDR3 is 14 amino acids long. The CDR3 nucleotides are TGTGCCAGCAGCTTGGGACAGGGAGGGGTAAAACTGTTTTTT. As protein: CASSLGQGGVKLFF. The variable domain in full, with the rest retrieved from reference TRBV11-2 and TRBJ1-4, is EAGVAQSPRYKIIEKRQSVAFWCNPISGHATLYWYQQILGQGPKLLIQFQNNGVVDDSQLPKDRFSAERLKGVDSTLKIQPAKLEDSAVYLCASSLGQGGVKLFFGSGTQLSVL.

The chain employs TRBV29-1 and TRBJ2-3; TRBD2 matches at 12 bases. The CDR3 runs 14 residues. Germline-derived CDR1 and CDR2 are SQVTM and ANQGSEA. V was clipped by 7 bases and J by 6 bases; unmatched bases: 8. CDR3 DNA sequence: TGCAGCGCGACGGGACTAGCGGGTTCGGATACGCAGTATTTT. Encoded protein: CSATGLAGSDTQYF.